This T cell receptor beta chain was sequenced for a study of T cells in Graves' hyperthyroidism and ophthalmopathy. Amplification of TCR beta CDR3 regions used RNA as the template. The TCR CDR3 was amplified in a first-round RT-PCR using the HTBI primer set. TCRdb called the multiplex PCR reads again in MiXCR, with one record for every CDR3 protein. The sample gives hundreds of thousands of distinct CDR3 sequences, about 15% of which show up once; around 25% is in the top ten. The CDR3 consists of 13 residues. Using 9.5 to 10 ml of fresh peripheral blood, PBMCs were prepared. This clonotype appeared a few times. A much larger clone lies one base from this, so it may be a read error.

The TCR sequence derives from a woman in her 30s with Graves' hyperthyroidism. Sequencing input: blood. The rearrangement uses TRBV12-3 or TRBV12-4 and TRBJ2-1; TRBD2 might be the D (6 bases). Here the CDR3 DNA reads TGTGCCAGCAGTCGTAGCGGAAGGAATGGGCAGTTCTTC. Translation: CASSRSGRNGQFF.